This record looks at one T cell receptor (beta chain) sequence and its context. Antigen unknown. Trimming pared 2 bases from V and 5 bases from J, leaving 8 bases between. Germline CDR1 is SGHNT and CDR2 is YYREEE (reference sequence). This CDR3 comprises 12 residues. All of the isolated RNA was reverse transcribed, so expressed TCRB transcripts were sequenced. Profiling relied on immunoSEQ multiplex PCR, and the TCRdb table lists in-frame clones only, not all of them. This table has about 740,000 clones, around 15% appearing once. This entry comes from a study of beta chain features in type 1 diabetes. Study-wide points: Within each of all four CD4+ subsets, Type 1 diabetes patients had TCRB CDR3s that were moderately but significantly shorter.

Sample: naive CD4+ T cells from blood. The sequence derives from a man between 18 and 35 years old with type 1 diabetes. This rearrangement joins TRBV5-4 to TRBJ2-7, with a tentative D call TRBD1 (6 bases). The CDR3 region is CASSLNRDEQYF. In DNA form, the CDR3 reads TGTGCCAGCAGCTTAAACAGGGACGAGCAGTACTTC.